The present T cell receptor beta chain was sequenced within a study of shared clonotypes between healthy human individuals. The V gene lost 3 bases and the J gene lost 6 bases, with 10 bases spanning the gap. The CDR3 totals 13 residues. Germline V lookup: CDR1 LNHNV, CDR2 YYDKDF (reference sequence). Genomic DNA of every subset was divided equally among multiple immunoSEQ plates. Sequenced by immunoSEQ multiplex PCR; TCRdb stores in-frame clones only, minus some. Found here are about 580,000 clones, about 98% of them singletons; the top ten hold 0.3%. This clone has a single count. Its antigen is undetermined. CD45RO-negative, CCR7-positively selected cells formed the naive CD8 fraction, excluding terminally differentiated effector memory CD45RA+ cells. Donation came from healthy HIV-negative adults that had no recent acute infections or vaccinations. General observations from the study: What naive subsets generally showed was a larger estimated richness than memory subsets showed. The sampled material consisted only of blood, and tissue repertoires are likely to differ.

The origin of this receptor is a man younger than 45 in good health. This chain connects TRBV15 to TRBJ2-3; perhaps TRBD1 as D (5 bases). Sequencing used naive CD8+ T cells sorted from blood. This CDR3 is CATSRQGFDTQYF. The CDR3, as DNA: TGTGCCACCAGCAGGCAGGGTTTTGATACGCAGTATTTT.